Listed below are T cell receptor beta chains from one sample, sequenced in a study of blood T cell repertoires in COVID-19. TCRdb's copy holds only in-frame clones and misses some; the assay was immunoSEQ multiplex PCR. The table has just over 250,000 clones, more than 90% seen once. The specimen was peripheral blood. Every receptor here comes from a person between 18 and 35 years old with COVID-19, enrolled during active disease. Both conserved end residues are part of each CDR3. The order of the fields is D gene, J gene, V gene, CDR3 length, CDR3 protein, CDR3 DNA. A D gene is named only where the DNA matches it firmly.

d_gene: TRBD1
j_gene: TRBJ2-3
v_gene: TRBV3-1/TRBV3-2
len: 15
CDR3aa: CASSQADRKVDTQYF
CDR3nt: TGTGCCAGCAGCCAGGCGGACAGGAAAGTTGATACGCAGTATTTT

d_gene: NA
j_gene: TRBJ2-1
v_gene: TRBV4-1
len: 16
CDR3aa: CASSPPALKSYNEQFF
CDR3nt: TGCGCCAGCAGCCCCCCCGCGCTAAAAAGCTACAATGAGCAGTTCTTC

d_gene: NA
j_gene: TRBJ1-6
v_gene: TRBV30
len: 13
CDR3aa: CACSAGSNSPLHF
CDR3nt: TGTGCCTGTTCGGCGGGGAGTAATTCACCCCTCCACTTT

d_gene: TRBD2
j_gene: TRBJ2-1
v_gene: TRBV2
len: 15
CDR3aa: CASSEVAGDYNEQFF
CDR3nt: TGTGCCAGCAGTGAAGTAGCGGGAGATTACAATGAGCAGTTCTTC

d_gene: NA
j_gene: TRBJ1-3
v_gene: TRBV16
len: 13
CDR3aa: CASEQQAGNTIYF
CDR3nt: TGTGCCAGCGAGCAGCAGGCCGGAAACACCATATATTTT

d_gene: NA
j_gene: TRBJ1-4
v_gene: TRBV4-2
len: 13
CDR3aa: CASSQDREEKLFF
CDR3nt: TGTGCCAGCAGCCAAGATCGAGAGGAAAAACTGTTTTTT

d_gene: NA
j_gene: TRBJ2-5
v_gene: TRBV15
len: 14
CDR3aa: CATSIRQGRETQYF
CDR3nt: TGTGCCACCAGCATAAGGCAGGGGCGAGAGACCCAGTACTTC

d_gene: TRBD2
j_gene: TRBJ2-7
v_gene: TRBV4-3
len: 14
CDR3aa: CASSQDTSGYEQYF
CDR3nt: TGCGCCAGCAGCCAAGATACTAGCGGCTACGAGCAGTACTTC

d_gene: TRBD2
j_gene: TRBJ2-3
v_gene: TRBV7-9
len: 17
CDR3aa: CASSWGLAGSVEDTQYF
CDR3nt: TGTGCCAGCAGCTGGGGACTAGCGGGAAGCGTTGAAGATACGCAGTATTTT

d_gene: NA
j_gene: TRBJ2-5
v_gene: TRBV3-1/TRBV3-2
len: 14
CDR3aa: CASSQDLAQETQYF
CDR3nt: TGTGCCAGCAGCCAAGATTTGGCACAAGAGACCCAGTACTTC